Shown below are 29 T cell receptor beta chains from a single sample sequenced in a study of blood T cell repertoires in COVID-19. Libraries were prepared by immunoSEQ multiplex PCR; TCRdb keeps only in-frame clonotypes and omits some of them. Of tens of thousands of clones in the sample, about nine tenths were seen once. The sequenced sample consisted of peripheral blood. These receptors were obtained from a woman of 80 years or more with acute or convalescent COVID-19.

The rearrangement joins TRBV25-1 to TRBJ1-2; D unclear. V was clipped by 0 bases and J by 7 bases, with 3 bases between them. The germline V gene encodes CDR1 MGHDK and CDR2 SYGVNS. This CDR3 is built from 11 residues. This chain's CDR3 is CASSEYFGYTF. The DNA for the CDR3 is TGTGCCAGCAGTGAATACTTTGGCTACACCTTC.

As to this clone: The junction departs from the called germline gene at one end, perhaps through a read error. V and J are TRBV6-6 and TRBJ1-2; D remains ambiguous. The CDR3 extends over 12 amino acids. The V gene's germline CDR1 is MNHNY and CDR2 SVGAGI (reference sequence). As DNA, the CDR3 is TGTGCCGGCAGTTACTCGGTAGCTAGCTACACCTTC. Amino acids: CAGSYSVASYTF.

The gene calls are TRBV5-5 and TRBJ2-3; D might be TRBD2 (5 bases). This CDR3 has 16 amino acids. CDR1 SGHKS and CDR2 YYEKEE come from the germline V gene (reference sequence). V lost 2 bases and J lost 0, with 13 bases in between. The CDR3 sequence: CASSFTLALSTDTQYF. The CDR3 DNA is TGTGCCAGCAGCTTCACCCTAGCCCTCAGCACAGATACGCAGTATTTT.

V usage is TRBV20-1 and J usage is TRBJ1-2, with D perhaps matching TRBD1 (5 bases). The CDR3 is 11 residues long. The V end lost 5 bases, the J end lost 8 bases, and 12 bases lay between the germline ends. Looked up from germline, CDR1 is DFQATT and CDR2 is SNEGSKA (reference sequence). For the CDR3, the DNA is TGCAGTGCTGGAACAGGTGGCGGCTACACCTTC. Protein: CSAGTGGGYTF.

This clone was detected only a few times. The chain employs TRBV12-3 or TRBV12-4 and TRBJ1-1; D may be TRBD1 (6 bases). The V end lost 6 bases, the J end lost 4 bases, and 12 bases lay between the germline ends. This CDR3 contains 13 residues. The CDR3 sequence: CASRRTGSTEAFF. The CDR3 DNA follows: TGTGCCAGCAGAAGAACAGGGAGCACTGAAGCTTTCTTT.

The chain recombines TRBV7-2 with TRBJ2-1; 10 bases agree with TRBD2. Unmatched junction bases numbered 7, after V lost 5 bases and J lost 9 bases. The CDR3 spans 14 residues. Germline CDR1 is SGHTA and CDR2 is FQGNSA. The CDR3 protein is CASSLLAGELEQFF. Here the CDR3 DNA reads TGTGCCAGCAGCCTCCTAGCGGGGGAGCTTGAGCAGTTCTTC.

The genes are TRBV5-6 and TRBJ1-4, with 9 bases lining up with TRBD1. The CDR3 is made up of 14 amino acids. Trimming at V came to 4 bases and at J to 7 bases, leaving 5 bases not matched to a gene. Germline CDR1 is SGHDT and CDR2 is YYEEEE. The DNA of the CDR3 is TGTGCCAGCAGCCCCGGGACAGGGCTTGAAAAACTGTTTTTT. Translated, it gives CASSPGTGLEKLFF.

This clone was seen only once. This sequence joins TRBV19 and TRBJ1-2, with 10 positions matching TRBD1. V trimming: 7 bases; J trimming: 3 bases; junction bases outside the gene matches: 8. Germline V CDR1 and CDR2: LNHDA, SQIVND (reference sequence). CDR3 length: 15 residues. The CDR3 loop is CASKEGQGTYYGYTF. Here the CDR3 DNA reads TGTGCCAGTAAGGAGGGACAGGGGACGTACTATGGCTACACCTTC.

The J gene is TRBJ1-5, the V gene TRBV27; maybe TRBD1 (6 bases). V was cut by 5 bases and J by 2 bases, with 13 bases left in between. The CDR3 length is 15 residues. Germline-derived CDR1 and CDR2 are MNHEY and SMNVEV (reference sequence). CDR3 loop: CASSATGRGNQPQHF. CDR3 DNA: TGTGCCAGCAGTGCCACAGGGCGAGGCAATCAGCCCCAGCATTTT.

The J gene is TRBJ2-5, the V gene TRBV18; perhaps TRBD2 as D (6 bases). The V end lost 3 bases, the J end lost 4 bases, and 12 bases lay between the germline ends. Per the germline V gene, CDR1 is KGHSH and CDR2 is LQKENI. This CDR3 comprises 14 residues. The CDR3 coding sequence is TGTGCCAGCTCACCGCGGGATCGCGCAGAGACCCAGTACTTC. This sequence encodes CASSPRDRAETQYF.

The V gene is TRBV6-5, the J gene TRBJ1-1; unclear D gene. The CDR3 sequence is 13 residues long. CDR1 MNHEY and CDR2 SVGAGI come from the germline V gene. The V end was cut by 6 bases, the J end by 1 base, with 9 bases between. The CDR3 protein is CASSHTENTEAFF. The CDR3 bases are TGTGCCAGCAGCCATACAGAGAACACTGAAGCTTTCTTT.

The CDR3 sequence: CASSQVIRTRAHNEQFF. In nucleotides, the CDR3 is TGCGCCAGCAGCCAAGTAATTAGGACACGGGCCCACAATGAGCAGTTCTTC. The rearrangement joins TRBV4-1 to TRBJ2-1; a weak D match, TRBD1 (5 bases). Germline CDR1 is MGHRA and CDR2 is YSYEKL. The CDR3 totals 17 residues. Trimming took off 1 base at V and 5 bases at J, with 18 bases between the two ends.

The chain has TRBV2 and TRBJ2-5; 8 bases line up with TRBD1. Trimming cost V 4 bases and J 0 bases; bases outside gene matches: 7. CDR1 is SNHLY, CDR2 FYNNEI, per germline. The length of the CDR3 is 16 residues. The CDR3 region is CASSGSDRGNQETQYF. In DNA, the CDR3 is TGTGCCAGCAGTGGAAGCGACAGGGGCAACCAAGAGACCCAGTACTTC. Full variable domain (rest looked up from reference TRBV2 and TRBJ2-5): EPEVTQTPSHQVTQMGQEVILRCVPISNHLYFYWYRQILGQKVEFLVSFYNNEISEKSEIFDDQFSVERPDGSNFTLKIRSTKLEDSAMYFCASSGSDRGNQETQYFGPGTRLLVL.

This clone occurred a few times. This sequence joins TRBV5-1 and TRBJ1-3, with a weak D call TRBD1 (6 bases). The CDR3 is 13 amino acids. Trimming removed 4 bases at V and 4 bases at J, with 9 bases between. CDR1 SGHRS and CDR2 YFSETQ come from the germline V gene. The CDR3 DNA reads TGCGCCAGCAGCCTGGGACAAGGAAACACCATATATTTT. Translation: CASSLGQGNTIYF.

A single count supports this clone. This sequence joins TRBV4-1 and TRBJ1-5; 8 bases line up with TRBD1. Per the germline V gene, CDR1 is MGHRA and CDR2 is YSYEKL. The V segment lost 0 bases and the J segment 2 bases; nucleotides outside the gene matches: 12. The CDR3 has 19 amino acids. The CDR3 sequence is CASSQDPGQGRLGNQPQHF. In DNA form, the CDR3 reads TGCGCCAGCAGCCAAGACCCAGGACAGGGTCGTTTGGGCAATCAGCCCCAGCATTTT.

V and J are TRBV2 and TRBJ2-1; 7 nucleotides line up with TRBD1. CDR1 and CDR2 (germline): SNHLY, FYNNEI. The CDR3 totals 13 residues. J was trimmed by 2 bases and V by 6 bases; bases with no gene match: 1. The CDR3 protein is CASRQGPYNEQFF. The CDR3 nucleotides are TGTGCCAGCAGACAGGGGCCCTACAATGAGCAGTTCTTC.

The V and J genes are TRBV7-8 and TRBJ2-3; 7 positions agree with TRBD2. The CDR3 is 15 amino acids. CDR1 is SGHVS, CDR2 FQNEAQ, per germline. The V segment lost 3 bases and the J segment 2 bases; nucleotides outside the gene matches: 5. The CDR3 sequence: CASSLRDYYTDTQYF. DNA for the CDR3: TGTGCCAGCAGCTTGCGGGACTACTACACAGATACGCAGTATTTT.

The chain combines TRBV24-1 with TRBJ2-2; no firm D call. The CDR3 totals 15 residues. V was shortened by 6 bases and J by 0 bases, with 10 bases between the two germline ends. Germline V gene data show CDR1 as KGHDR and CDR2 as SFDVKD. This chain's CDR3 is CATSPPQSNTGELFF. CDR3 coding DNA: TGTGCCACCAGTCCGCCGCAGTCGAACACCGGGGAGCTGTTTTTT.

In this sample, this clone turned up once. The J gene is TRBJ2-6, the V gene TRBV19, with 9 bases lining up with TRBD1. V shed 7 bases and J 0 bases; nucleotides not matched to a gene: 4. This CDR3 has 16 amino acids. Germline V lookup: CDR1 LNHDA, CDR2 SQIVND (reference sequence). DNA for the CDR3: TGTGCCAGTACGGGACAGGGATTCTCTGGGGCCAACGTCCTGACTTTC. Its protein product is CASTGQGFSGANVLTF.

The gene calls are TRBV9 and TRBJ2-3; TRBD2 matches at 9 bases. There are 15 residues in the CDR3. After removal of 2 bases from V and 2 bases from J, the junction contained 3 bases not matched to a gene. Per germline, CDR1 SGDLS and CDR2 YYNGEE. The CDR3 coding sequence is TGTGCCAGCAGCGTGTTAGCGGGGGTCACAGATACGCAGTATTTT. Amino acids: CASSVLAGVTDTQYF.

The chain recombines TRBV3-1 (or the pseudogene TRBV3-2) with TRBJ2-1; 15 bases align to TRBD2. The germline CDR1 and CDR2 sequences are LGHDT and YNNKEL (reference sequence). CDR3 length: 19 residues. V trimming: 4 bases; J trimming: 6 bases; junction bases outside the gene matches: 13. The chain's CDR3 is CASSLPGLAGGGVGNEQFF. Written as DNA, the CDR3 is TGTGCCAGCAGCCTACCGGGACTAGCGGGAGGAGGGGTAGGCAATGAGCAGTTCTTC.

The J gene is TRBJ1-4, the V gene TRBV6-2 or TRBV6-3; no definite D call. The CDR3 is 15 residues long. Germline assignment: CDR1 MNHEY and CDR2 SVGEGT. The germline V and J ends were trimmed by 0 bases and 7 bases, with 12 bases remaining between them. The CDR3, as DNA: TGTGCCAGCAGTTACTCGACAACCTTCGCTGAAAAACTGTTTTTT. Protein product: CASSYSTTFAEKLFF.

The rearrangement uses TRBV7-2 and TRBJ1-4; no clear D. CDR1 and CDR2 from the germline V gene are SGHTA and FQGNSA. The CDR3 length is 13 residues. Trimming took off 2 bases at V and 5 bases at J, with 6 bases between the two ends. DNA of the CDR3: TGTGCCAGCAGCTTAAACGGGAATGAAAAACTGTTTTTT. Protein product: CASSLNGNEKLFF.

The gene calls are TRBV18 and TRBJ1-2; the match to TRBD1 covers 8 bases. J gave up 1 base and V 2 bases, and 3 bases lay outside the gene matches. This CDR3 has 15 amino acids. Germline loops: CDR1 KGHSH, CDR2 LQKENI. The CDR3 sequence: CASSPAGGDNYGYTF. As DNA, the CDR3 is TGTGCCAGCTCACCAGCAGGGGGCGATAACTATGGCTACACCTTC.

The chain recombines TRBV6-5 with TRBJ1-2; D is undetermined. Between the trimmed V and J ends, which lost 9 bases and 5 bases, there was a span of 10 bases. This CDR3 is 11 amino acids long. The germline V gene has CDR1 MNHEY and CDR2 SVGAGI. The CDR3 bases are TGTGCCAGTAGGTGGGAGTATGGCTACACCTTC. Translating gives CASRWEYGYTF.

The J gene is TRBJ1-1, the V gene TRBV7-8; D call uncertain. Trimming took 5 bases from V and 8 from J, leaving 9 bases between them. The CDR3 loop spans 11 amino acids. CDR1 and CDR2 from the germline V gene are SGHVS and FQNEAQ. CDR3 nucleotide sequence: TGTGCCAGCAGCCCTGGCACGGAAGCTTTCTTT. Translating gives CASSPGTEAFF.

This sequence joins TRBV18 and TRBJ2-5, with 7 bases aligning to TRBD1. The CDR3 sequence is 15 residues long. Germline-derived CDR1 and CDR2 are KGHSH and LQKENI. V dropped 6 bases and J dropped 5; count of bases not matched to a gene: 12. The CDR3 region is CASSPSSLQGETQYF. The DNA for the CDR3 is TGTGCCAGCTCGCCAAGCTCCCTACAGGGGGAGACCCAGTACTTC.

The chain combines TRBV10-3 with TRBJ2-5, with D possibly matching TRBD1 (6 bases). Trimming cost V 4 bases and J 5 bases, with 11 bases left between them. The CDR3 has 13 amino acids. Germline values: CDR1 ENHRY, CDR2 SYGVKD. Here the CDR3 DNA reads TGTGCCATCAGTGGGGGGCGAGGGGAGACCCAGTACTTC. Translating gives CAISGGRGETQYF.

The rearrangement uses TRBV3-1 (or the pseudogene TRBV3-2) and TRBJ1-6, with D possibly being TRBD1 (5 bases). CDR3 length equals 14 residues. Germline V gene sequence: CDR1 LGHDT, CDR2 YNNKEL (reference sequence). The V and J ends lost 4 bases and 9 bases respectively, with 13 bases between them. The CDR3 DNA sequence: TGTGCCAGCAGCCCAGGGTGGGATCGTTCACCCCTCCACTTT. Its translation: CASSPGWDRSPLHF.